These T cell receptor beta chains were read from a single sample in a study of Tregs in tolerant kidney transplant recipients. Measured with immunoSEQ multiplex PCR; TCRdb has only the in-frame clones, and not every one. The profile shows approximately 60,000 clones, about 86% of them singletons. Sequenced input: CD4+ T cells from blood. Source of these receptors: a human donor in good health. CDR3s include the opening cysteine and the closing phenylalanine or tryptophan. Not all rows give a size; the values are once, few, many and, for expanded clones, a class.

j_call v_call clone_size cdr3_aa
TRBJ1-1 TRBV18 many CASQEQNTEAFF
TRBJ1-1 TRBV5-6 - CASSRWVRARTEAFF
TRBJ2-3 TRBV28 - CASSMRRGAGVDTQYF
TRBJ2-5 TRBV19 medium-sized CASSIRDRGETQYF
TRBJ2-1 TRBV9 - CASSVTGLGGNEQFF
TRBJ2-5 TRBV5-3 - CARRPGQGLLQETQYF
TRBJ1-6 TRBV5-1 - CASSPWWGRDSPLHF
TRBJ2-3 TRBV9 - CASSDMGPFYTDTQYF
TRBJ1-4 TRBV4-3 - CASSRDGTGPWGEKLFF
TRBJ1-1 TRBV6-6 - CASSPDVWNTEAFF
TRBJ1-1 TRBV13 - CASSLVGPGLRAFF
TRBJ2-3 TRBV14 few CASSQAYRRGFTQYF
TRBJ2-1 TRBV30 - CAWSVLDGSIF
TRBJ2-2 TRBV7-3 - CASSLQGYTGELFF
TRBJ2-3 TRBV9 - CASSVGPGVGSSTDTQYF
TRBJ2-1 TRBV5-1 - CASSLHGVGEQFF
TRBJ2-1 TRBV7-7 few CASSLGPFSYNEQFF
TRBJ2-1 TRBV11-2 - CASSPELAGGPNEQFF
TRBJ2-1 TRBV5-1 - CASSMGGGSYNEQFF
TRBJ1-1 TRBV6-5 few CASTLRTEAFF
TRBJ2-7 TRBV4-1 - CASSRTSGRSYEQYF
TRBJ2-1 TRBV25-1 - CASSVFGAGDNEQFF
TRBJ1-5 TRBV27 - CASSSGWSNQPQHF
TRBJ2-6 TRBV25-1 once CASSDPGRVDSGANVLTF
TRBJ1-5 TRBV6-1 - CASTRSTPGNQPQHF
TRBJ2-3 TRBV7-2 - CASSLGGGGWTDTQYF
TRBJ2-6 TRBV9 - CASSLTGTSNGANVLTF
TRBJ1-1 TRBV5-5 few CASSLMPGALRGDTEAFF
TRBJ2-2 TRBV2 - CASSGRENTGELFF
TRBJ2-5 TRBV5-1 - CASSSLTGGGETQYF
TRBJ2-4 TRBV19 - CASTIQGRPQKVIQYF
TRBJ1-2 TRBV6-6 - CASSYPGQTNYGYTF
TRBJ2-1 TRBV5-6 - CASSFGLDSYNEQFF
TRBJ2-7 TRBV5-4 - CASSRGGAYEQYF
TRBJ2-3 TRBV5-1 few CASSWGFRIAGDFGTDTQYF
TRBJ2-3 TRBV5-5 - CASSPGQGANTQYF
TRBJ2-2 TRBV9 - CASSVLAGGLNTGELFF
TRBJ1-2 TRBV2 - CASSEQSNYGYTF
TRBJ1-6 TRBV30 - CAWSGGYSPLHF
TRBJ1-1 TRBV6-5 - CASSLLGETEAFF
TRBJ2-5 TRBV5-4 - CASSFWTEQETQYF
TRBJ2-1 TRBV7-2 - CASSSLRGYNEQFF
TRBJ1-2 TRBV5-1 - CASSLVGLGNYGYTF
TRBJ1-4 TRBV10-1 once CASSECGQGRNEKLFF
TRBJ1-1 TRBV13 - CASSQRSRVTEAFF
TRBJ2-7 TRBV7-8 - CASSLESEQYF
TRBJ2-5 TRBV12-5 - CASGLVPETQYF
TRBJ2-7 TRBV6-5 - CASTTPGRPSLF
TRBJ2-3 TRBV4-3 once CASSQAGADTQYF
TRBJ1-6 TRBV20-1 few CSASSPGALHF